The rows below give T cell receptor beta chains drawn from one sample of a study of cytomegalovirus exposure and HLA in healthy donors. Libraries were prepared by immunoSEQ multiplex PCR; TCRdb keeps only in-frame clonotypes and omits some of them. The sample shows 150,000 to 200,000 clones, about 77% of them seen only once. The sequenced sample consisted of PBMCs. Every receptor here comes from a female donor in good health and CMV-seronegative. CDR3s include the opening cysteine and the closing phenylalanine or tryptophan. A D gene is named only where the DNA matches it firmly. Clone size is shown for a subset of rows, as once, few, many or a class of expanded clone.

TRBD2 | TRBJ2-2 | TRBV5-1 | NA | CASFDSGSAGELFF | TGCGCCAGCTTTGATAGCGGGAGTGCCGGGGAGCTGTTTTTT
TRBD1 | TRBJ2-1 | TRBV7-2 | NA | CASSSSGTGGDNEQFF | TGTGCCAGCAGCTCTTCCGGGACAGGGGGGGACAATGAGCAGTTCTTC
TRBD2 | TRBJ2-7 | TRBV27 | NA | CASRGLAGYDAYEQYF | TGTGCCAGCAGAGGACTAGCGGGATATGACGCCTACGAGCAGTACTTC
TRBD1 | TRBJ2-3 | TRBV5-1 | NA | CASSSGQGADTQYF | TGCGCCAGCAGCTCCGGACAGGGCGCAGATACGCAGTATTTT
NA | TRBJ1-4 | TRBV5-1 | NA | CASSLGTPQGKLFF | TGCGCCAGCAGCTTGGGAACCCCTCAGGGGAAACTGTTTTTT
NA | TRBJ1-2 | TRBV2 | NA | CASYEILLRFGGYNYGYTF | TGTGCCAGCTATGAGATTCTTCTCCGTTTCGGGGGTTATAACTATGGCTACACCTTC
NA | TRBJ2-4 | TRBV19 | NA | CASRRAPGSENIQYF | TGTGCCAGTAGAAGGGCCCCGGGGAGCGAAAACATTCAGTACTTC
TRBD2 | TRBJ2-7 | TRBV6-5 | many | CASKGTSGHSYEQYF | TGTGCCAGCAAAGGGACTAGCGGCCACTCCTACGAGCAGTACTTC
TRBD2 | TRBJ2-1 | TRBV2 | NA | CASSERGLAGLNEQFF | TGTGCCAGCAGTGAGAGAGGACTAGCGGGGCTAAATGAGCAGTTCTTC
NA | TRBJ2-5 | TRBV14 | few | CASNRVPQETQYF | TGTGCCAGCAATCGGGTGCCCCAAGAGACCCAGTACTTC
NA | TRBJ2-3 | TRBV15 | NA | CATSRKPFADTQYF | TGTGCCACCAGCAGAAAACCATTCGCGGATACGCAGTATTTT
NA | TRBJ2-7 | TRBV30 | NA | CAWTPGVSISSYEQYF | TGTGCCTGGACTCCAGGGGTCTCCATAAGCTCCTACGAGCAGTACTTC
TRBD2 | TRBJ2-5 | TRBV9 | once | CASSSSSGRRVETQYF | TGTGCCAGCAGCTCCTCTAGCGGGAGGAGGGTGGAGACCCAGTACTTC
NA | TRBJ2-7 | TRBV28 | NA | CASSPKIPREQYF | TGTGCCAGCAGCCCTAAGATTCCCCGCGAGCAGTACTTC
NA | TRBJ1-1 | TRBV7-7 | NA | CASSLRGDTEAFF | TGTGCCAGCAGCTTACGGGGAGATACTGAAGCTTTCTTT
TRBD1 | TRBJ2-7 | TRBV6-6 | few | CASSYTRDRGSYEQYF | TGTGCCAGCAGTTACACTAGGGACAGGGGGTCCTACGAGCAGTACTTC
TRBD2 | TRBJ2-5 | TRBV5-5 | NA | CASSSGAAGGPYGETQYF | TGTGCCAGCAGCTCGGGGGCAGCGGGAGGGCCCTATGGAGAGACCCAGTACTTC
NA | TRBJ1-1 | TRBV28 | NA | CASDGQNTEAFF | TGTGCCAGTGACGGACAGAACACTGAAGCTTTCTTT
NA | TRBJ1-2 | TRBV9 | NA | CASSVDPGRTYGYTF | TGTGCCAGCAGCGTAGATCCAGGGCGGACCTATGGCTACACCTTC
TRBD1 | TRBJ1-5 | TRBV5-1 | few | CASSPGTGGDNQPQHF | TGCGCCAGCAGCCCCGGGACAGGGGGTGACAATCAGCCCCAGCATTTT
TRBD1 | TRBJ2-1 | TRBV29-1 | NA | CSVDDRGDEQFF | TGCAGCGTGGACGACAGGGGGGATGAGCAGTTCTTC
NA | TRBJ1-1 | TRBV5-1 | NA | CASSLTANTEAFF | TGCGCCAGCAGCTTGACAGCGAACACTGAAGCTTTCTTT
NA | TRBJ1-5 | TRBV19 | NA | CASSIVEDQPQHF | TGTGCCAGTAGTATAGTGGAGGATCAGCCCCAGCATTTT
NA | TRBJ2-3 | TRBV5-1 | NA | CASSLWQGGADTQYF | TGCGCCAGCAGCTTGTGGCAGGGGGGCGCAGATACGCAGTATTTT
NA | TRBJ2-3 | TRBV19 | NA | CASSIGTTRGDTQYF | TGTGCCAGTAGTATAGGGACTACCCGCGGGGATACGCAGTATTTT
TRBD2 | TRBJ2-3 | TRBV7-8 | NA | CASSILAGGSTDTQYF | TGTGCCAGCAGCATACTAGCGGGGGGCAGCACAGATACGCAGTATTTT
NA | TRBJ2-1 | TRBV9 | NA | CASSVDGARYNEQFF | TGTGCCAGCAGCGTAGATGGGGCCCGCTACAATGAGCAGTTCTTC